The T cell receptor (beta chain) under discussion was sequenced for a study of blood T cell repertoires in COVID-19. The protocol was immunoSEQ multiplex PCR, while the TCRdb copy is restricted to in-frame clones and leaves out a portion. The sample has roughly 130,000 clones; approximately 80% are singletons. This clone was seen only once. With 4 bases clipped from V and 0 bases from J, the junction kept 0 bases outside the gene matches. Looked up from germline, CDR1 is LGHDT and CDR2 is YNNKEL (reference sequence). The CDR3 consists of 14 residues. This TCR was recovered from a woman aged 50 to 65 with acute or convalescent COVID-19. Material: peripheral blood. The chain employs TRBV3-1 (or the pseudogene TRBV3-2) and TRBJ2-3; 8 bases are a match to TRBD2. CDR3 amino acids: CASSPGGSTDTQYF. The CDR3 DNA is TGTGCCAGCAGCCCGGGGGGGAGCACAGATACGCAGTATTTT.